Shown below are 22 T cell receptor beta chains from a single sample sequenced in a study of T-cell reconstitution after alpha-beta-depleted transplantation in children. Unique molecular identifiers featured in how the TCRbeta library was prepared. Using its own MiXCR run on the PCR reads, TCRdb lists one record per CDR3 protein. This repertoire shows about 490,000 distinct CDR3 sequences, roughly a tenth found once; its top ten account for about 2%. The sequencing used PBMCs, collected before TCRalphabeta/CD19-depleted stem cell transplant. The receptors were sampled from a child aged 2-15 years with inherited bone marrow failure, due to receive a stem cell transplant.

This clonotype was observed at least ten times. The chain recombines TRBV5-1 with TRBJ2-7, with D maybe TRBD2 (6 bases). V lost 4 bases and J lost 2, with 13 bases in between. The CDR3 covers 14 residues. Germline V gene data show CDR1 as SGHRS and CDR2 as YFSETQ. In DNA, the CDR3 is TGCGCCAGCAGCCGGACGGGAGAGGCCTACGAGCAGTACTTC. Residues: CASSRTGEAYEQYF. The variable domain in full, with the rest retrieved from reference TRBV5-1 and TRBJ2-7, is KAGVTQTPRYLIKTRGQQVTLSCSPISGHRSVSWYQQTPGQGLQFLFEYFSETQRNKGNFPGRFSGRQFSNSRSEMNVSTLELGDSALYLCASSRTGEAYEQYFGPGTRLTVT.

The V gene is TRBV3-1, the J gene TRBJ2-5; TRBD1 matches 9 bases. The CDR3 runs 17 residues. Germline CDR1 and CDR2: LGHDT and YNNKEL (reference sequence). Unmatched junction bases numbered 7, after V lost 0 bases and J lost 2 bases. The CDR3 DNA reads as TGTGCCAGCAGCCAAGATCTTCGACAGGGGGGTCAAGAGACCCAGTACTTC. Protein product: CASSQDLRQGGQETQYF.

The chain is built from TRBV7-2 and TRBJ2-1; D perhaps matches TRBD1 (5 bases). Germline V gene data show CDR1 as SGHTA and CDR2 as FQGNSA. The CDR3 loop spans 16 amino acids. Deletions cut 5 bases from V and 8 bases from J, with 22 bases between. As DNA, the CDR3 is TGTGCCAGCAGCCCTCTGGGGCGAGCCGCCTGGGATGAGCAGTTCTTC. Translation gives CASSPLGRAAWDEQFF.

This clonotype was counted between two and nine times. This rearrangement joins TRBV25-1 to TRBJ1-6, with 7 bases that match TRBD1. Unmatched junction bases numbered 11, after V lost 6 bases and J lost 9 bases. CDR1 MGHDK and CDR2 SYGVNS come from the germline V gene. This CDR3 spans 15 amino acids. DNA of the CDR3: TGTGCCAGCAGCTCTTTGGACAGGAGGTCTTCACCCCTCCACTTT. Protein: CASSSLDRRSSPLHF.

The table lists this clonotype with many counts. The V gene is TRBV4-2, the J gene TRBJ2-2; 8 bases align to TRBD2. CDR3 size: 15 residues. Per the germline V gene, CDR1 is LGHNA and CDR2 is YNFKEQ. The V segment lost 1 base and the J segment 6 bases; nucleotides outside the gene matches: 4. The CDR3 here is CASSQVNGRAGELFF. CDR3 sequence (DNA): TGTGCCAGCAGCCAAGTAAACGGGAGGGCCGGGGAGCTGTTTTTT.

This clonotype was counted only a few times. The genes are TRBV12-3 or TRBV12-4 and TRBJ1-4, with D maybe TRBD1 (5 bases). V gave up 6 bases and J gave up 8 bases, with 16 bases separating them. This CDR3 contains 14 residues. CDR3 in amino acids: CASSQNDRGEKLFF. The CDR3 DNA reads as TGTGCCAGCAGCCAGAACGACAGAGGCGAAAAACTGTTTTTT.

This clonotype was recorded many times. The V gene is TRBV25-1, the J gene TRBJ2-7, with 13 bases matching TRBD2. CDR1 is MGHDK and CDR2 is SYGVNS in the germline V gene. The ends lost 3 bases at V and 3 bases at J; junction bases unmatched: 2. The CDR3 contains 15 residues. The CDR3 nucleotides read TGTGCCAGCAGTGACCGACTAGCGGGAGGCTACGAGCAGTACTTC. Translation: CASSDRLAGGYEQYF.

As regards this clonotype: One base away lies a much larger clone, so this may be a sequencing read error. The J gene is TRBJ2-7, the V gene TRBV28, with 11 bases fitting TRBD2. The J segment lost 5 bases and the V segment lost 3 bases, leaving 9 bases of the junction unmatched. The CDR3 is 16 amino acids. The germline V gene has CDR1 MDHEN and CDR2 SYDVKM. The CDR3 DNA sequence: TGTGCCAGCAGTTTCGAATTCCGGACTAGCGGGCACGAGCAGTACTTC. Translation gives CASSFEFRTSGHEQYF.

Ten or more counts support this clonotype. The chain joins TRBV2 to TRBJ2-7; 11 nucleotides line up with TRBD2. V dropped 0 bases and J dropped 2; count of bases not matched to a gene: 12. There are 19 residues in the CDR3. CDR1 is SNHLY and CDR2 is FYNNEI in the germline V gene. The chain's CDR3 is CASSEAPIGTSGIPYEQYF. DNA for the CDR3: TGTGCCAGCAGTGAAGCGCCGATTGGGACTAGCGGAATTCCCTACGAGCAGTACTTC.

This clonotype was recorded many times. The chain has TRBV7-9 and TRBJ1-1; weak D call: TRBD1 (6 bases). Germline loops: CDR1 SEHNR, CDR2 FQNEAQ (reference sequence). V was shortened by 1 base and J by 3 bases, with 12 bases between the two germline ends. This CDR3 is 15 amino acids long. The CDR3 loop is CASSLGQGSDTEAFF. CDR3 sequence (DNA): TGTGCCAGCAGCTTAGGGCAGGGGTCCGACACTGAAGCTTTCTTT.

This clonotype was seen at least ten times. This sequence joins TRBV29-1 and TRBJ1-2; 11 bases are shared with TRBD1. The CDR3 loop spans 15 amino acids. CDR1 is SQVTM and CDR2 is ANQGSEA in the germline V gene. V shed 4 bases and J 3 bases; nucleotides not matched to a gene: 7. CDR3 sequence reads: CSVGGTGGDYYGYTF. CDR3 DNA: TGCAGCGTTGGGGGGACAGGGGGTGATTACTATGGCTACACCTTC.

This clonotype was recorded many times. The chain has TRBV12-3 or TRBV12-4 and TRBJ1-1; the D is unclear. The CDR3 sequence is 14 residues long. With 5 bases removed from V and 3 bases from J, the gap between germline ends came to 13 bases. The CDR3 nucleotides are TGTGCCAGCAGTCCCAGGACGGAACACACTGAAGCTTTCTTT. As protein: CASSPRTEHTEAFF.

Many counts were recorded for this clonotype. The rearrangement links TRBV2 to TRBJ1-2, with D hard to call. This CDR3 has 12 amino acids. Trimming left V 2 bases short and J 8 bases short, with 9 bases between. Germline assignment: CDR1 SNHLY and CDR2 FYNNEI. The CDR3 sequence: CASSEILGGYTF. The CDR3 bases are TGTGCCAGCAGTGAAATTTTAGGCGGCTACACCTTC.

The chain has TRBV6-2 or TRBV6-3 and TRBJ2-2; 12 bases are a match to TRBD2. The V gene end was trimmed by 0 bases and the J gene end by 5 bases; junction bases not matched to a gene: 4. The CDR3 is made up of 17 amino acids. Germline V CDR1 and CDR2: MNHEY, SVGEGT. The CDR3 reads CASSYSSGTSGTGELFF. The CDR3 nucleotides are TGTGCCAGCAGTTACTCGTCGGGGACTAGCGGGACCGGGGAGCTGTTTTTT.

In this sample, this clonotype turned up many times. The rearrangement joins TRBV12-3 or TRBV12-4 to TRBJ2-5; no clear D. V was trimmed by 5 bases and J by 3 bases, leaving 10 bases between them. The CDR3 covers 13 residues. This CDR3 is CASSLRSKETQYF. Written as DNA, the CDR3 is TGTGCCAGCAGTCTCCGGTCGAAAGAGACCCAGTACTTC.

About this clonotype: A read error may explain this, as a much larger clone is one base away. Here the CDR3 reads CASSRLAGGYRATQYF. CDR3 in DNA: TGCGCCAGCAGCCGACTAGCGGGAGGCTACCGGGCTACGCAGTATTTT. The V call is TRBV4-3, the J call TRBJ2-3; 13 positions match TRBD2. V shed 4 bases, J shed 8 bases, and the junction held 9 bases outside the gene matches. Germline lookup yields CDR1 LGHNA and CDR2 YSLEER. CDR3 length equals 16 residues.

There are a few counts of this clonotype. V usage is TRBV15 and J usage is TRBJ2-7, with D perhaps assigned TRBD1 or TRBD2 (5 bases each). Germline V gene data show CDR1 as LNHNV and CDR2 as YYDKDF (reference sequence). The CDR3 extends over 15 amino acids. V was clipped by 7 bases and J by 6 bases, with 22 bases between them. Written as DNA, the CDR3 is TGTGCCACCACCACCCATTCCAGTATAGGGACCGAGCAGTACTTC. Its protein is CATTTHSSIGTEQYF.

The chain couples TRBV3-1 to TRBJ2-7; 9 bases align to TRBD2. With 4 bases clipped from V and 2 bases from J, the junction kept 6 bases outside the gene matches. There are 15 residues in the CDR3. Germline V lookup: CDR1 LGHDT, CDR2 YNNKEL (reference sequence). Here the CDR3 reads CASSRSSGAPYEQYF. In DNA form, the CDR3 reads TGTGCCAGCAGCCGGTCTAGCGGGGCCCCCTACGAGCAGTACTTC.

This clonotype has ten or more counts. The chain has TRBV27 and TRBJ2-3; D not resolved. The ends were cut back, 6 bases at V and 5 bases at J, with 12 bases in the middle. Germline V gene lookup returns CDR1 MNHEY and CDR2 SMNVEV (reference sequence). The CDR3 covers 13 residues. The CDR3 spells CASRIPSKDTQYF. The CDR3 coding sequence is TGTGCCAGCAGAATCCCTTCGAAAGATACGCAGTATTTT.

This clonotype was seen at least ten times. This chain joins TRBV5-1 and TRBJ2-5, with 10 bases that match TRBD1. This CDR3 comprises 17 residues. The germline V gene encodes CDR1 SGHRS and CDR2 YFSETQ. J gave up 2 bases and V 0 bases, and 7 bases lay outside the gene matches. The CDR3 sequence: CASSLVGTGVRQETQYF. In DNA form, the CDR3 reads TGCGCCAGCAGCTTGGTGGGGACAGGGGTTCGGCAAGAGACCCAGTACTTC.

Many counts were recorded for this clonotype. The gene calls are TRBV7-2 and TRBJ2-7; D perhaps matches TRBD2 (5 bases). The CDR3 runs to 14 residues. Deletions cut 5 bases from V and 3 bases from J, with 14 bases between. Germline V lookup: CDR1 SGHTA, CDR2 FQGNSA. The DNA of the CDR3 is TGTGCCAGCAGCACCCATTCGGGGTTCTACGAGCAGTACTTC. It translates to CASSTHSGFYEQYF.

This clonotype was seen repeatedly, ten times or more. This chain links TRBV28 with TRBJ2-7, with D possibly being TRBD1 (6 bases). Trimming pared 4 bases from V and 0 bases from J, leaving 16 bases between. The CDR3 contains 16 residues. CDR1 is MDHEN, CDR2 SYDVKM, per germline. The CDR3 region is CASSSPDSLFSYEQYF. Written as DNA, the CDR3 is TGTGCCAGCAGTTCCCCGGACAGCCTCTTCTCCTACGAGCAGTACTTC.